This TCR beta chain was recorded in a study of CD8+CD57+ T cells in acquired aplastic anemia. For the study at large: Sorted CD4+ plus CD8+ cells gave DNA averaging about 3 ug.

All sequencing subjects had displayed CD8+CD57+ cell expansion on flow cytometry. Patients had received no therapy at the time of blood sampling. Genomic DNA acted as the template from which TCR beta VDJ combination and CDR3 sequence profiling were carried out. A single record per CDR3 protein comes from TCRdb applying MiXCR to the reads. The sample yields some 200,000 distinct CDR3 sequences, roughly half seen once. The sample holds a few counts of this clonotype. V gave up 7 bases and J gave up 0 bases, with 16 bases separating them. Per germline, CDR1 MDHEN and CDR2 SYDVKM. The CDR3 is made up of 16 amino acids.

The rearrangement uses TRBV28 and TRBJ1-3; D is uncertain. The sequenced sample consisted of sorted CD4+, CD8+, or CD8+CD57+ T cells (not recorded which) from PBMCs. This sequence originates from a human donor with aplastic anemia. The CDR3 protein is CASTLAVRVSGNTIYF. The CDR3 nucleotides are TGTGCCAGCACCTTAGCTGTTCGTGTCTCTGGAAACACCATATATTTT.